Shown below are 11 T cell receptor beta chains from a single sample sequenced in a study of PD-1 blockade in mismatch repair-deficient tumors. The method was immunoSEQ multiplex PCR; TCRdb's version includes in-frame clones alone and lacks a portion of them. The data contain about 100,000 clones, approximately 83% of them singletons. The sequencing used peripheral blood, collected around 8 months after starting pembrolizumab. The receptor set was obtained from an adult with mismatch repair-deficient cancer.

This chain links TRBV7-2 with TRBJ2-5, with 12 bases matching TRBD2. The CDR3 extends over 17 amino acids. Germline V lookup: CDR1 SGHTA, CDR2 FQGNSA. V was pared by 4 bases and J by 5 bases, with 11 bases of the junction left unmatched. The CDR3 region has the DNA TGTGCCAGCAGCTCATCGGGGCTAGCGGGAGGGCGCGAGACCCAGTACTTC. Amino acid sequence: CASSSSGLAGGRETQYF. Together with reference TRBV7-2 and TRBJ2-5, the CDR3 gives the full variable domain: GAGVSQSPSNKVTEKGKDVELRCDPISGHTALYWYRQSLGQGLEFLIYFQGNSAPDKSGLPSDRFSAERTGGSVSTLTIQRTQQEDSAVYLCASSSSGLAGGRETQYFGPGTRLLVL.

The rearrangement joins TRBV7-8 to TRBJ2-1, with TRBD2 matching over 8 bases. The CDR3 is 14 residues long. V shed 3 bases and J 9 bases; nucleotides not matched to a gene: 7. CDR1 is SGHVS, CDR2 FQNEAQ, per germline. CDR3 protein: CASSFQPGGGEQFF. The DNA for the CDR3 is TGTGCCAGCAGCTTCCAACCGGGAGGGGGTGAGCAGTTCTTC.

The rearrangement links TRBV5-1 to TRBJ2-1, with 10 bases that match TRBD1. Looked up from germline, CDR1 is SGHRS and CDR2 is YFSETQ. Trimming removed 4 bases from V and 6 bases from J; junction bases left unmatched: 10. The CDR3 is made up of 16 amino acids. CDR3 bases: TGCGCCAGCAGCCTACCGGGACAGGGGATTGGCAATGAGCAGTTCTTC. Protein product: CASSLPGQGIGNEQFF.

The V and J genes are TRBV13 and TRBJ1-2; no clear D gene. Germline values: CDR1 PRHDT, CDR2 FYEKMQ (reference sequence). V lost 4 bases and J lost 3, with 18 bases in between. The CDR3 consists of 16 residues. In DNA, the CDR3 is TGTGCCAGCAGCTATCTCCTCCCGCCTCGGGACTATGGCTACACCTTC. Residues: CASSYLLPPRDYGYTF. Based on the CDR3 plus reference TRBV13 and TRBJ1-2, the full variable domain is AAGVIQSPRHLIKEKRETATLKCYPIPRHDTVYWYQQGPGQDPQFLISFYEKMQSDKGSIPDRFSAQQFSDYHSELNMSSLELGDSALYFCASSYLLPPRDYGYTFGSGTRLTVV.

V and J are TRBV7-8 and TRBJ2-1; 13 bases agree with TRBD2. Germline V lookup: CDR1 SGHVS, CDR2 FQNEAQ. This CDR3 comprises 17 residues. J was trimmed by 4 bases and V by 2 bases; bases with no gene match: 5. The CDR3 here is CASSLTGTSGAYNEQFF. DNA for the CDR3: TGTGCCAGCAGCTTAACCGGGACTAGCGGGGCATACAATGAGCAGTTCTTC.

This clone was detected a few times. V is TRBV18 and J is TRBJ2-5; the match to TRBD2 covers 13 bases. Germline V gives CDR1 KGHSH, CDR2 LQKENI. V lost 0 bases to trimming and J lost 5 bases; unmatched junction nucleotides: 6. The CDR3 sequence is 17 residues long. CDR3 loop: CASSPPILAGGRETQYF. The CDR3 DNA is TGTGCCAGCTCACCACCGATACTAGCGGGAGGGCGTGAGACCCAGTACTTC.

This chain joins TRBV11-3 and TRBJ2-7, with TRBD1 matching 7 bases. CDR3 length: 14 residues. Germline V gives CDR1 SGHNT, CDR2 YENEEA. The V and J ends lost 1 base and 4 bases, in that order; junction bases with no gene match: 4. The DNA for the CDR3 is TGTGCCAGCAGCTTAGGGGACAGACTTTACGAGCAGTACTTC. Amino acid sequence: CASSLGDRLYEQYF.

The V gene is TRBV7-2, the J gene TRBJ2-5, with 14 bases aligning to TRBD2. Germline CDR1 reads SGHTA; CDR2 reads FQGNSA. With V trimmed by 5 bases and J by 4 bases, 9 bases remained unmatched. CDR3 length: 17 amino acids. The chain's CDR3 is CASSLAGLAGVSETQYF. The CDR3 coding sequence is TGTGCCAGCAGCCTTGCGGGACTAGCGGGAGTATCAGAGACCCAGTACTTC.

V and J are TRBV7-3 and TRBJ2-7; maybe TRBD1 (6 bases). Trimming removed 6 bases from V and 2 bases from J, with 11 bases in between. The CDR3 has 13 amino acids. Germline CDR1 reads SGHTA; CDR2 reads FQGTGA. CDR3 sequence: CASRTAGAYEQYF. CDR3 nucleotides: TGTGCCAGCAGGACGGCAGGGGCCTACGAGCAGTACTTC.

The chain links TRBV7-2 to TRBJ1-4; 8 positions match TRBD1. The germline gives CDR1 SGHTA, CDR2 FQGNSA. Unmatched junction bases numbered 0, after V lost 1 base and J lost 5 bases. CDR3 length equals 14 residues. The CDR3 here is CASSLGTGNEKLFF. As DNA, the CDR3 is TGTGCCAGCAGCTTAGGGACAGGGAATGAAAAACTGTTTTTT.

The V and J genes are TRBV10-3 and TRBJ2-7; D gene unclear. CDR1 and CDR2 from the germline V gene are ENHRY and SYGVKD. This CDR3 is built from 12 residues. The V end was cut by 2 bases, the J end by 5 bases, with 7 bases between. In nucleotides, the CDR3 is TGTGCCATCAGTGAGGGTCTCGACGAGCAGTACTTC. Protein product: CAISEGLDEQYF.